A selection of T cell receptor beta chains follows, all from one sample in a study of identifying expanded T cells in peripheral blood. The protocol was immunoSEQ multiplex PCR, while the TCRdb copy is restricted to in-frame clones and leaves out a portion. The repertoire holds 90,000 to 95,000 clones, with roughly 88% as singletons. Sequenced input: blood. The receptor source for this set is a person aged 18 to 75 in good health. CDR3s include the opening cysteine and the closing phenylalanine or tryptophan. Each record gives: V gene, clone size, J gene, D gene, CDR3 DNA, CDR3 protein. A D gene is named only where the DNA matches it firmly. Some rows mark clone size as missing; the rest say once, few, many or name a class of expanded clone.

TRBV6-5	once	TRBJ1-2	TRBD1	TGTGCCAGCAGTTACCCGACAGGGGGCGTCTATGGCTACACCTTC	CASSYPTGGVYGYTF
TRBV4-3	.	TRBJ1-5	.	TGCGCCAGCAGCCAAGAGGGCAGCAATCAGCCCCAGCATTTT	CASSQEGSNQPQHF
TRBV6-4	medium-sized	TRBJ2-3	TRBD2	TGTGCCAGCTCCGGGACTAGCGGGGCAGATACGCAGTATTTT	CASSGTSGADTQYF
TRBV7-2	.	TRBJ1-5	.	TGTGCCAGCAGCTTAGTGGGGGGCAATCAGCCCCAGCATTTT	CASSLVGGNQPQHF
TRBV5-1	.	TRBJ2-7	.	TGCGCCAGCAGCTTGGAGGGGCACTCCTACGAGCAGTACTTC	CASSLEGHSYEQYF
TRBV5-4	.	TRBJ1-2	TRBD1	TGTGCCAGCAGCTCTTTAAAGGGACAGGGAGCTAACTATGGCTACACCTTC	CASSSLKGQGANYGYTF
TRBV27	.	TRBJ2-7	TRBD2	TGTGCCAGCAGTCCCGGGGGAGGGCGGCCCTACGAGCAGTACTTC	CASSPGGGRPYEQYF
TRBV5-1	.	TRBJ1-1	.	TGCGCCAGCAGAGGTGGGACCACGGGCGCTGAAGCTTTCTTT	CASRGGTTGAEAFF
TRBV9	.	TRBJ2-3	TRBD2	TGTGCCAGCAGCGTAGGGGGGTTAACAGCGGGAGGGCCCTCGCGGGATACGCAGTATTTT	CASSVGGLTAGGPSRDTQYF
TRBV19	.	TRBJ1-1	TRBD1	TGTGCCAGTAGTATGAGGGGGCGCGGTACTGAAGCTTTCTTT	CASSMRGRGTEAFF
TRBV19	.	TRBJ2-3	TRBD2	TGTGCCAGTAGTATAGCGGGCCTAGCGGGAGAAGGATATACGCAGTATTTT	CASSIAGLAGEGYTQYF
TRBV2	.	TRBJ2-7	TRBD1	TGTGCCAGCAGTGATGGAACAGGGGTATACGAGCAGTACTTC	CASSDGTGVYEQYF
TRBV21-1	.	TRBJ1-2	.	TGTGCCAGCAGCAAAGCGCCGGAAATCTTGCCGGAGGGCTACACCTTC	CASSKAPEILPEGYTF
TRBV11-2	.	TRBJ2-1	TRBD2	TGTGCCAGCAGCTTAGGGGGAGCGGGGGGAGATGAGCAGTTCTTC	CASSLGGAGGDEQFF
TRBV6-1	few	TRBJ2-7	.	TGTGCCAGCAGAAGTGGGGGCCACTACGAGCAGTACTTC	CASRSGGHYEQYF
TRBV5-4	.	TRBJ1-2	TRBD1	TGTGCCAGCAGCCGTCCCGGGACAGGGACTAACTATGGCTACACCTTC	CASSRPGTGTNYGYTF
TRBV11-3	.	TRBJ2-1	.	TGTGCCAGCAGCCCCCGGGACGGGGCTTACAATGAGCAGTTCTTC	CASSPRDGAYNEQFF
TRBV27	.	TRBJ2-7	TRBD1	TGTGCCAGCAGTCCACAGGGGGCAGGGTACGAGCAGTACTTC	CASSPQGAGYEQYF
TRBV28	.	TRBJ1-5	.	TGTGCCAGCAGTTCCTCTTTTGACAATCAGCCCCAGCATTTT	CASSSSFDNQPQHF
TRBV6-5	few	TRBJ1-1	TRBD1	TGTGCCAGCAGCGGACAGGGTTCAAGGTCTGAAGCTTTCTTT	CASSGQGSRSEAFF
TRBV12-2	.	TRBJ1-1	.	TGTGCAAGTCGCACGCCGTGCAATAGTTCGAACACTGAAGCTTTCTTT	CASRTPCNSSNTEAFF
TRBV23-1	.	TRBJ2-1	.	TGCGCCAGCAGTCACCCTCGTAGGATCCCGGGGTACAATGAGCAGTTCTTC	CASSHPRRIPGYNEQFF
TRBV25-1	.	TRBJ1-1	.	TGTGCCAGCATGGCAGGGACCCCCGGGACTGAAGCTTTCTTT	CASMAGTPGTEAFF
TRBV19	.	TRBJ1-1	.	TGTGCCAGTGAACCGGGAAGGGGGATGAACACTGAAGCTTTCTTT	CASEPGRGMNTEAFF
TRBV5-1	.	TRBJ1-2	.	TGCGCCAGCAGCTTGGAGGAAGGGATGGGTGGCTACACCTTC	CASSLEEGMGGYTF
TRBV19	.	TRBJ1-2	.	TGTGCCAAACAAAGGCGGCACTATGGCTACACCTTC	CAKQRRHYGYTF
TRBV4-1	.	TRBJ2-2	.	TGCGCCAGCAGCCAAGTTCCAGGGGACGCCGGGGAGCTGTTTTTT	CASSQVPGDAGELFF